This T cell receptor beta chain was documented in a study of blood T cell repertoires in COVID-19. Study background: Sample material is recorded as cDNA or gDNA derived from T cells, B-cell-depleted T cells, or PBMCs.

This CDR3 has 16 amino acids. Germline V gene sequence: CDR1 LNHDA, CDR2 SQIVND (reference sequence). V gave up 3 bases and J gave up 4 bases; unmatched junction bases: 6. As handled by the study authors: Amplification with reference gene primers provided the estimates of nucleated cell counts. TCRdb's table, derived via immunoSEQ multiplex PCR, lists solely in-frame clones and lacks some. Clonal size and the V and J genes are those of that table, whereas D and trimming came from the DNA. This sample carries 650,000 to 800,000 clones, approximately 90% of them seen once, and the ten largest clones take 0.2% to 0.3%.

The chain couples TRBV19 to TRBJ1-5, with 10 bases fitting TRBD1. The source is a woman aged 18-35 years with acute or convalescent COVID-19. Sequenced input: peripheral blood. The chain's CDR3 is CASSMGQGLRNQPQHF. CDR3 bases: TGTGCCAGTAGTATGGGACAGGGGCTAAGGAATCAGCCCCAGCATTTT.